This T cell receptor beta chain appears in the sequencing data of a study of shared clonotypes between healthy human individuals. The V segment lost 3 bases and the J segment 5 bases; nucleotides outside the gene matches: 8. The CDR3 contains 15 residues. The V gene's germline CDR1 is GTSNPN and CDR2 SVGIG (reference sequence). Clones were read by immunoSEQ multiplex PCR, and TCRdb kept only the in-frame ones, dropping some. The sample contains about 2 million clones, 85% to 95% of which appear only once. Regarding this clone: What it binds is unknown.

Findings and limits, study-wide: The diversity represented, both genetic and in exposure history, was limited by few donors. Clonotype sharing among donors was expected to depend on sequencing depth.

The V gene is TRBV30, the J gene TRBJ1-5; 9 nucleotides align to TRBD1. The sample comprised naive CD4+ T cells sorted from blood. Noted subset: CD45RA+ positively selected. The TCR comes from a young man in good health. The CDR3 DNA follows: TGTGCCTGGAGATCCGGGACAGGGAACTATCAGCCCCAGCATTTT. The encoded protein is CAWRSGTGNYQPQHF.